This T cell receptor (beta chain) was profiled in a study of identical twins. Study-wide results and caveats: Cord blood beta clonotypes that were abundant carried fewer insertions, and memory repertoires showed no such trend.

The CDR3 loop spans 16 amino acids. The V and J ends lost 3 bases and 0 bases respectively, with 15 bases between them. CDR1 is DFQATT, CDR2 SNEGSKA, per germline (reference sequence). Worth noting for this clonotype: Its antigen is undetermined.

TCRdb reanalysed the 5' RACE reads using MiXCR and keeps one entry per CDR3 protein. The sample has about 720,000 distinct CDR3 sequences; 8.6% are singletons. The data also belong to a second study, concerning yellow fever vaccine responses in identical twins.

This chain joins TRBV20-1 and TRBJ1-5; D remains unclear. This clonotype originated in a woman in her late teens or twenties in good health. Sample: PBMCs. The CDR3, as DNA: TGCAGTGCTAGCCCCCGAGGAAGCAGTAGCAATCAGCCCCAGCATTTT. Protein: CSASPRGSSSNQPQHF.